These T cell receptor beta chains were read from a single sample in a study of blood T cells in healthy people across ages. TCRdb itself ran the 5' RACE reads through MiXCR, one entry per CDR3 protein. The repertoire holds about 1.7 million distinct CDR3 sequences, 28% seen once, with approximately 7.7% in the top ten. Sequencing was performed on blood. The receptor set was obtained from a woman in her 30s in good health. The CDR3 runs from the conserved cysteine through the conserved F or W. D genes are given only for firm matches. Part of the rows lack a size; the others show once, few, many or a class for expanded clones.

j_call v_call d_call clone_size cdr3_length cdr3_aa cdr3_nt
TRBJ2-1 TRBV12-3/TRBV12-4 . few 14 CASSRNGVGNEQFF TGTGCCAGCAGCCGGAACGGGGTTGGGAATGAGCAGTTCTTC
TRBJ1-6 TRBV28 . . 14 CASSSTGLLSPLHF TGTGCCAGCAGTTCTACAGGGCTCCTTTCACCCCTCCACTTT
TRBJ2-5 TRBV12-3/TRBV12-4 TRBD2 few 17 CASSSGTSGRASETQYF TGTGCCAGCAGTTCCGGGACTAGCGGGAGGGCCAGCGAGACCCAGTACTTC
TRBJ2-3 TRBV7-2 TRBD1 . 15 CAGSPRTGSTDTQYF TGTGCCGGCAGCCCCCGGACAGGAAGCACAGATACGCAGTATTTT
TRBJ2-5 TRBV20-1 . . 13 CSASNMREGTQYF TGCAGTGCTAGTAATATGAGGGAAGGGACCCAGTACTTC
TRBJ2-1 TRBV11-3 TRBD2 few 17 CASSFLSSSGGPNEQFF TGTGCCAGCAGCTTCCTGTCCTCTAGCGGGGGACCTAATGAGCAGTTCTTC
TRBJ2-7 TRBV7-9 . few 15 CASSPPLGGSYEQYF TGTGCCAGCAGCCCGCCCCTAGGAGGGTCCTACGAGCAGTACTTC
TRBJ2-7 TRBV7-2 TRBD1 . 12 CASSQTGTEQYF TGTGCCAGCAGCCAGACAGGGACCGAGCAGTACTTC
TRBJ2-7 TRBV28 . . 15 CASSAHGADSYEQYF TGTGCCAGCAGTGCCCACGGGGCAGACTCCTACGAGCAGTACTTC
TRBJ2-2 TRBV7-2 . . 16 CASSLVLGSNTGELFF TGTGCCAGCAGTTTAGTCCTGGGGTCAAACACCGGGGAGCTGTTTTTT
TRBJ2-7 TRBV9 TRBD1 many 15 CASSVGQGVPYEQYF TGTGCCAGCAGCGTCGGACAGGGAGTACCCTACGAGCAGTACTTC
TRBJ2-2 TRBV7-2 TRBD1 few 15 CASRPYRGGTGELFF TGTGCCAGCAGACCTTACAGGGGCGGCACCGGGGAGCTGTTTTTT
TRBJ1-2 TRBV20-1 . once 12 CSAPDINYGYTF TGCAGTGCACCGGACATTAACTATGGCTACACCTTC
TRBJ2-1 TRBV14 . few 16 CASSQGRNRGGNEQFF TGTGCCAGCAGCCAAGGAAGGAATAGGGGAGGCAATGAGCAGTTCTTC
TRBJ2-2 TRBV29-1 . . 15 CSVYETEKNTGELFF TGCAGCGTTTACGAAACGGAGAAGAACACCGGGGAGCTGTTTTTT
TRBJ2-4 TRBV7-2 TRBD2 . 15 CASSSSLAGVNIQYF TGTGCCAGCAGCTCATCCTTAGCGGGGGTAAACATTCAGTACTTC
TRBJ2-7 TRBV10-3 . few 14 CAISGDGALYEQYF TGTGCCATCAGCGGGGACGGCGCTCTCTACGAGCAGTACTTC
TRBJ2-1 TRBV6-2/TRBV6-3 TRBD2 few 15 CASSYGTSGLDEQFF TGTGCCAGCAGTTACGGGACTAGCGGTTTAGATGAGCAGTTCTTC
TRBJ2-1 TRBV2 TRBD2 . 15 CASSERASGGYEQFF TGTGCCAGCAGTGAAAGGGCTAGCGGGGGCTATGAGCAGTTCTTC
TRBJ2-1 TRBV20-1 TRBD2 many 19 CSARKSPGLASHSYNEQFF TGCAGTGCTAGGAAATCTCCGGGACTAGCGAGTCACTCCTACAATGAGCAGTTCTTC
TRBJ2-5 TRBV3-1 TRBD2 . 14 CASSQVGLQETQYF TGTGCCAGCAGCCAAGTGGGACTACAAGAGACCCAGTACTTC
TRBJ2-1 TRBV14 TRBD2 few 16 CASSQGTSGRANEQFF TGTGCCAGCAGCCAAGGAACTAGCGGGAGGGCGAATGAGCAGTTCTTC
TRBJ1-2 TRBV6-6 . few 15 CASRPGTGEGYGYTF TGTGCCAGCAGGCCCGGGACGGGTGAGGGGTATGGCTACACCTTC
TRBJ1-6 TRBV3-1 . . 14 CASSRSQGISPLHF TGTGCCAGCAGCCGATCGCAGGGAATTTCCCCCCTCCACTTT
TRBJ1-2 TRBV27 . few 14 CASSLRPGPEGYTF TGTGCCAGCAGTTTACGTCCGGGGCCAGAGGGCTACACCTTC
TRBJ1-1 TRBV10-1 TRBD1 few 14 CASSDRTGGTEAFF TGCGCCAGCAGTGACAGGACAGGGGGTACTGAAGCTTTCTTT
TRBJ2-7 TRBV11-2 . many 13 CASSLRRTNEQYF TGTGCCAGCAGCTTAAGGCGTACGAACGAGCAGTACTTC
TRBJ2-7 TRBV20-1 . . 14 CSAIHWTASYEQYF TGCAGTGCTATTCACTGGACAGCCTCCTACGAGCAGTACTTC
TRBJ2-1 TRBV7-9 TRBD1 few 15 CASSLRTGTYNEQFF TGTGCCAGCAGCTTGCGGACAGGGACCTACAATGAGCAGTTCTTC
TRBJ2-7 TRBV12-3/TRBV12-4 TRBD1 . 17 CASSSNPGTASYNEQYF TGTGCCAGCAGTTCAAACCCCGGGACAGCGTCCTACAATGAGCAGTACTTC
TRBJ2-7 TRBV15 . few 16 CATSIWDGRVIYEQYF TGTGCCACCAGCATCTGGGATGGCAGGGTAATCTACGAGCAGTACTTC
TRBJ2-3 TRBV12-3/TRBV12-4 . . 15 CASSLGVRGSDTQYF TGTGCCAGCAGTTTGGGGGTCAGGGGTTCAGATACGCAGTATTTT
TRBJ1-5 TRBV10-3 . . 13 CAISETGGQPQHF TGTGCCATCAGTGAGACCGGGGGTCAGCCCCAGCATTTT
TRBJ2-5 TRBV6-5 TRBD2 few 17 CASSYFGLAGHQETQYF TGTGCCAGCAGTTACTTCGGACTAGCGGGACATCAAGAGACCCAGTACTTC
TRBJ1-5 TRBV7-2 . few 13 CASGGLPGQPQHF TGTGCCAGCGGAGGGTTACCGGGACAGCCCCAGCATTTT
TRBJ2-3 TRBV6-6 . . 14 CACSPLGDTDTQYF TGTGCCTGCAGTCCCTTGGGGGATACAGATACGCAGTATTTT
TRBJ2-7 TRBV5-1 TRBD2 . 15 CASSQNSGGLYEQYF TGCGCCAGCAGCCAAAATAGCGGGGGTCTTTACGAGCAGTACTTC
TRBJ2-1 TRBV20-1 TRBD2 . 15 CSARDGTSGSDEQFF TGCAGTGCTAGAGACGGGACTAGCGGGAGTGATGAGCAGTTCTTC
TRBJ2-6 TRBV4-1 . few 17 CASSQGLWGVGANVLTF TGCGCCAGCAGCCAGGGGCTGTGGGGGGTCGGGGCCAACGTCCTGACTTTC
TRBJ2-3 TRBV29-1 . few 15 CSVGPDRPGTDTQYF TGCAGCGTTGGCCCGGACAGACCTGGCACAGATACGCAGTATTTT
TRBJ2-5 TRBV7-9 . many 11 CASSLGDTKYF TGTGCCAGCAGCTTAGGGGACACGAAGTACTTC
TRBJ1-1 TRBV12-5 . . 13 CASGHGTPVAAFF TGTGCTAGTGGTCACGGGACACCAGTGGCGGCTTTCTTT
TRBJ2-3 TRBV27 . . 14 CASSPGPTGDTQYF TGTGCCAGCAGTCCGGGCCCCACCGGGGATACGCAGTATTTT
TRBJ2-6 TRBV18 . . 16 CASSRRVGSGANVLTF TGTGCCAGCTCACGAAGGGTAGGGTCTGGGGCCAACGTCCTGACTTTC
TRBJ1-2 TRBV29-1 . . 13 CSVSSTELNGYTF TGCAGCGTTTCTTCGACAGAACTCAATGGCTACACCTTC
TRBJ2-5 TRBV10-3 . few 13 CAISPTEQETQYF TGTGCCATCAGCCCGACGGAACAAGAGACCCAGTACTTC
TRBJ2-3 TRBV4-2 . few 16 CASSHAGRSRTDTQYF TGTGCCAGCAGCCACGCCGGACGCTCCCGCACAGATACGCAGTATTTT
TRBJ2-1 TRBV13 . . 11 CASTRGYEQFF TGTGCCAGCACCCGTGGGTATGAGCAGTTCTTC
TRBJ2-3 TRBV12-3/TRBV12-4 . . 16 CASSPPRESWGDTQYF TGTGCCAGCAGCCCACCCAGGGAGTCTTGGGGGGATACGCAGTATTTT
TRBJ2-7 TRBV28 . . 11 CACADFFEQYF TGTGCCTGTGCCGATTTCTTCGAGCAGTACTTC
TRBJ2-7 TRBV27 . . 14 CASRTGQTTYEQYF TGTGCCAGCAGGACCGGACAGACAACCTACGAGCAGTACTTC